The 29 T cell receptor beta chains given below trace back to one sample, sequenced in a study of control samples from healthy donors and cancer patients. Libraries were prepared by immunoSEQ multiplex PCR; TCRdb keeps only in-frame clonotypes and omits some of them. The data contain about 110,000 clones, roughly 79% of them singletons. The specimen was blood. The source of these receptors is a man aged 18 to 30 in good health.

This chain connects TRBV2 to TRBJ2-5; 7 bases map to TRBD2. This CDR3 comprises 15 residues. Losses at the gene ends were 3 bases for V and 1 base for J; bases not matched to a gene: 5. Per the germline V gene, CDR1 is SNHLY and CDR2 is FYNNEI. CDR3 sequence (DNA): TGTGCCAGCAGTGATCTCACGGGGGGCCAAGAGACCCAGTACTTC. This gives the protein CASSDLTGGQETQYF.

The rearrangement links TRBV28 to TRBJ2-4; tentatively, D is TRBD2 (6 bases). CDR1 and CDR2 (germline): MDHEN, SYDVKM. The CDR3 is 14 residues long. Trimming took 4 bases from V and 2 from J, leaving 9 bases between them. As DNA, the CDR3 is TGTGCCAGCAGTTCCCGGGAGACCAAAAACATTCAGTACTTC. Residues: CASSSRETKNIQYF.

The genes are TRBV5-1 and TRBJ2-3, with 14 bases lining up with TRBD2. CDR1 is SGHRS, CDR2 YFSETQ, per germline. J lost 2 bases, V lost 0 bases, and 11 bases had no gene match. The CDR3 is 20 residues long. The CDR3 region has the DNA TGCGCCAGCAGCTTGGGTGCCGGACTAGCGGGGGGACCCCTCACAGATACGCAGTATTTT. This encodes CASSLGAGLAGGPLTDTQYF.

The rearrangement uses TRBV10-3 and TRBJ2-1; 9 bases are a match to TRBD1. Trimming took 6 bases from V and 7 from J; bases not matched to a gene: 7. Germline V gene sequence: CDR1 ENHRY, CDR2 SYGVKD. This CDR3 contains 14 residues. Here the CDR3 reads CAIRRQGVMNEQFF. The CDR3 region has the DNA TGTGCCATCAGGAGACAGGGGGTTATGAATGAGCAGTTCTTC.

The chain recombines TRBV28 with TRBJ1-1; 7 bases map to TRBD1. The CDR3 is made up of 14 amino acids. CDR1 is MDHEN, CDR2 SYDVKM, per germline. V lost 3 bases, J lost 6 bases, and 7 bases stayed unmatched. The CDR3 DNA is TGTGCCAGCAGTTTGCGGCAGGGGGAGGCTGAAGCTTTCTTT. Translated, it gives CASSLRQGEAEAFF.

The CDR3 region is CASSQTGHRNEKLFF. The CDR3 DNA reads TGTGCCAGCAGCCAAACGGGACATCGTAATGAAAAACTGTTTTTT. This chain connects TRBV3-1 (or the pseudogene TRBV3-2) to TRBJ1-4; possible D gene TRBD1, 6 bases. The CDR3 sequence is 15 residues long. Trimming removed 2 bases from V and 4 bases from J, with 11 bases in between. Germline CDR1 LGHDT, CDR2 YNNKEL (reference sequence).

The V and J genes are TRBV18 and TRBJ1-2; D uncertain. Germline assignment: CDR1 KGHSH and CDR2 LQKENI. V dropped 3 bases and J dropped 3 bases, with 20 bases sitting between them. The CDR3 covers 17 residues. The CDR3 here is CASSPTRAGSIHYGYTF. The CDR3 coding sequence is TGTGCCAGCTCACCCACCCGAGCAGGAAGCATTCACTATGGCTACACCTTC.

V is TRBV11-2 and J is TRBJ2-1; D gene ambiguous. V lost 3 bases, J lost 3 bases, and 3 bases lay in between. This CDR3 is 12 amino acids long. Germline V gene data show CDR1 as SGHAT and CDR2 as FQNNGV. As DNA, the CDR3 is TGTGCCAGCAGCTTGGGCTACAATGAGCAGTTCTTC. This encodes CASSLGYNEQFF.

V and J are TRBV11-2 and TRBJ1-5, with a tentative D call TRBD1 (6 bases). The length of the CDR3 is 16 residues. CDR1 and CDR2 from the germline V gene are SGHAT and FQNNGV. V gave up 1 base and J gave up 1 base, with 11 bases separating them. The CDR3 is CASSLVGGSSNQPQHF. In nucleotides, the CDR3 is TGTGCCAGCAGCTTAGTAGGGGGATCGAGCAATCAGCCCCAGCATTTT.

This rearrangement joins TRBV24-1 to TRBJ2-2; possibly TRBD2 for D (6 bases). From germline, CDR1 is KGHDR and CDR2 SFDVKD. The CDR3 has 16 residues. V gave up 7 bases and J gave up 4 bases, with 18 bases separating them. The CDR3 reads CATSRGWQGGTGELFF. In nucleotides, the CDR3 is TGTGCCACCAGCCGGGGGTGGCAAGGTGGCACCGGGGAGCTGTTTTTT.

A few counts support this clone. The chain recombines TRBV18 with TRBJ2-5; D ambiguous. Per the germline V gene, CDR1 is KGHSH and CDR2 is LQKENI. V lost 4 bases and J lost 3, with 12 bases in between. The CDR3 totals 14 residues. The CDR3 is CASSLTTLKETQYF. As DNA, the CDR3 is TGTGCCAGCTCACTGACGACTTTAAAAGAGACCCAGTACTTC.

J is TRBJ2-1 and V is TRBV7-9; D uncertain. This CDR3 is built from 11 residues. The germline V gene encodes CDR1 SEHNR and CDR2 FQNEAQ (reference sequence). V lost 5 bases and J 9 bases, leaving 8 bases between the germline ends. The CDR3 loop reads CASSQPAEQFF. The CDR3 nucleotides read TGTGCCAGCAGCCAGCCGGCTGAGCAGTTCTTC.

The chain is built from TRBV11-2 and TRBJ1-6; TRBD1 matches at 11 bases. J was trimmed by 10 bases and V by 5 bases; bases with no gene match: 10. Germline assignment: CDR1 SGHAT and CDR2 FQNNGV. The CDR3 is 16 amino acids. Written as DNA, the CDR3 is TGTGCCAGCAGCCGAACAAGGGACAGGGGGGGGTCACCCCTCCACTTT. Translating gives CASSRTRDRGGSPLHF.

This chain links TRBV29-1 with TRBJ2-2; the match to TRBD2 covers 9 bases. Germline-derived CDR1 and CDR2 are SQVTM and ANQGSEA. The CDR3 totals 15 residues. Trimming cost V 5 bases and J 3 bases; bases outside gene matches: 7. Here the CDR3 DNA reads TGCAGCGTTTTTGGGTCTAGCGGGGACACCGGGGAGCTGTTTTTT. Its protein product is CSVFGSSGDTGELFF.

The chain couples TRBV7-2 to TRBJ1-5; a possible D gene is TRBD1 (5 bases). This CDR3 spans 15 amino acids. Trimming pared 1 base from V and 0 bases from J, leaving 7 bases between. Germline V lookup: CDR1 SGHTA, CDR2 FQGNSA. CDR3 amino acids: CASSLGGYSNQPQHF. As DNA, the CDR3 is TGTGCCAGCAGCTTAGGGGGCTATAGCAATCAGCCCCAGCATTTT.

The CDR3, as DNA: TGTGCCAGCAGCCGGTTGGGCGGATCCACAGATACGCAGTATTTT. Amino acid sequence: CASSRLGGSTDTQYF. The V gene is TRBV3-1 (or the pseudogene TRBV3-2), the J gene TRBJ2-3; no reliable D call. V lost 4 bases to trimming and J lost 2 bases, with 13 bases between them. The CDR3 has 15 amino acids. CDR1 and CDR2 from the germline V gene are LGHDT and YNNKEL (reference sequence).

The chain has TRBV5-8 and TRBJ2-6, with D perhaps TRBD1 (6 bases). This CDR3 comprises 15 residues. Trimming left V 4 bases short and J 6 bases short, with 14 bases between. The germline V gene has CDR1 SGHTS and CDR2 YDEGEE. DNA for the CDR3: TGTGCCAGCAGCCCAGGGGAAAGAACGGCCAACGTCCTGACTTTC. It encodes CASSPGERTANVLTF.

This chain links TRBV5-4 with TRBJ2-3; D unresolved. The germline CDR1 and CDR2 sequences are SGHNT and YYREEE (reference sequence). Trimming pared 4 bases from V and 1 base from J, leaving 10 bases between. CDR3 length: 14 residues. The CDR3 DNA reads TGTGCCAGCAGCGATCCGAAAGGCACAGATACGCAGTATTTT. Translating gives CASSDPKGTDTQYF.

V gene TRBV5-1 combines with J gene TRBJ2-1; TRBD2 is a possible D gene (5 bases). Germline CDR1 reads SGHRS; CDR2 reads YFSETQ. The CDR3 is made up of 14 amino acids. Trimming cost V 5 bases and J 1 base, with 10 bases left between them. The CDR3 DNA reads as TGCGCCAGCAGGGGAGAGATGTCCTACAATGAGCAGTTCTTC. It encodes CASRGEMSYNEQFF.

The rearrangement uses TRBV28 and TRBJ1-5; D uncertain. Germline V CDR1 and CDR2: MDHEN, SYDVKM. Trimming removed 5 bases at V and 0 bases at J, with 8 bases between. This CDR3 comprises 14 residues. This CDR3 reads CASSIFNSNQPQHF. The CDR3 DNA is TGTGCCAGCAGTATATTTAATAGCAATCAGCCCCAGCATTTT.

The chain recombines TRBV27 with TRBJ1-5; perhaps TRBD1 as D (5 bases). V dropped 5 bases and J dropped 7 bases, with 12 bases sitting between them. The CDR3 totals 13 residues. The germline gives CDR1 MNHEY, CDR2 SMNVEV (reference sequence). The DNA for the CDR3 is TGTGCCAGCAGTACCTCCAGGGCCCAGCCCCAGCATTTT. Translation: CASSTSRAQPQHF.

The chain combines TRBV19 with TRBJ1-5; 9 bases map to TRBD1. With V trimmed by 3 bases and J by 2 bases, 11 bases remained unmatched. Germline lookup yields CDR1 LNHDA and CDR2 SQIVND (reference sequence). This CDR3 has 18 amino acids. CDR3 nucleotide sequence: TGTGCCAGTAGTATGGGGGCTGAGACAGGGGGACGCAATCAGCCCCAGCATTTT. It codes for CASSMGAETGGRNQPQHF.

The chain joins TRBV5-5 to TRBJ2-3; D not certain. The V and J ends lost 0 bases and 5 bases respectively, with 7 bases between them. This CDR3 is built from 13 residues. Germline CDR1 is SGHKS and CDR2 is YYEKEE (reference sequence). The CDR3 loop is CASSLASVDTQYF. The CDR3 nucleotides are TGTGCCAGCAGCTTGGCCAGCGTAGATACGCAGTATTTT.

This rearrangement joins TRBV25-1 to TRBJ2-2; D is uncertain. V lost 5 bases, J lost 3 bases, and 10 bases lay in between. Germline lookup yields CDR1 MGHDK and CDR2 SYGVNS. There are 14 residues in the CDR3. CDR3 DNA: TGTGCCAGCAGTACTACCCGCGACACCGGGGAGCTGTTTTTT. Translated, it gives CASSTTRDTGELFF. Full variable domain (remainder filled in from reference TRBV25-1 and TRBJ2-2): EADIYQTPRYLVIGTGKKITLECSQTMGHDKMYWYQQDPGMELHLIHYSYGVNSTEKGDLSSESTVSRIRTEHFPLTLESARPSHTSQYLCASSTTRDTGELFFGEGSRLTVL.

The rearrangement links TRBV19 to TRBJ1-3; no clear D gene. Trimming shortened V by 7 bases and J by 0 bases, and 16 bases separated the two germline ends. CDR3 size: 16 residues. The germline CDR1 and CDR2 sequences are LNHDA and SQIVND (reference sequence). The CDR3: CASTLTVFDSGNTIYF. The CDR3 bases are TGTGCCAGTACCCTAACCGTTTTTGACTCTGGAAACACCATATATTTT.

V gene TRBV29-1 combines with J gene TRBJ2-1; 9 positions match TRBD1. Germline CDR1 and CDR2: SQVTM and ANQGSEA. J was trimmed by 6 bases and V by 3 bases; bases with no gene match: 3. The length of the CDR3 is 13 residues. This chain's CDR3 is CSVDWDRVNEQFF. Here the CDR3 DNA reads TGCAGCGTTGACTGGGACAGGGTCAATGAGCAGTTCTTC.

V and J are TRBV28 and TRBJ1-4; TRBD1 might be the D (6 bases). This CDR3 is 17 amino acids long. The V gene's germline CDR1 is MDHEN and CDR2 SYDVKM. Trimming removed 4 bases at V and 5 bases at J, with 20 bases between. CDR3 amino acids: CASSSDRKGILNEKLFF. The CDR3 coding sequence is TGTGCCAGCAGTTCTGACAGGAAGGGTATACTAAATGAAAAACTGTTTTTT. The full variable domain, completed using reference TRBV28 and TRBJ1-4, is DVKVTQSSRYLVKRTGEKVFLECVQDMDHENMFWYRQDPGLGLRLIYFSYDVKMKEKGDIPEGYSVSREKKERFSLILESASTNQTSMYLCASSSDRKGILNEKLFFGSGTQLSVL.

V usage is TRBV7-2 and J usage is TRBJ2-3; D not certain. The germline V and J ends were trimmed by 1 base and 4 bases, with 9 bases remaining between them. Germline CDR1 and CDR2: SGHTA and FQGNSA. This CDR3 is built from 14 residues. CDR3 loop: CASSLDPHADTQYF. As DNA, the CDR3 is TGTGCCAGCAGCTTAGACCCGCACGCAGATACGCAGTATTTT.

V gene TRBV4-3 combines with J gene TRBJ1-2; tentatively, D is TRBD1 (5 bases). The CDR3 spans 13 residues. V lost 0 bases and J lost 8, with 10 bases in between. CDR1 is LGHNA, CDR2 YSLEER, per germline. The CDR3: CASSQERGMGYTF. The CDR3 DNA is TGCGCCAGCAGCCAAGAAAGGGGTATGGGCTACACCTTC.